The T cell receptor beta chain described here comes from a study of patients and donors after allogeneic stem cell transplantation (dated by TCRdb to about 2020). This clonotype was detected many times. There is no known antigen for this receptor. Base qualities are not provided; no much larger clone lies one nucleotide away. Trimming at the junction amounts to 0 bases on V and 6 bases on J, and the germline ends lie 15 bases apart. CDR1 and CDR2, per the germline V gene (reference sequence), are DFQATT and SNEGSKA. From the cysteine through the phenylalanine, the CDR3 covers 14 amino acids. The read is trimmed to its CDR3 DNA, 42 bases read in frame from base 1. The receptor library was made with RT-PCR. The instrument was a NextSeq 550. TCRdb redid the processing of the public reads, applying fastp at Q25 and MiXCR, and retained in-frame beta chains. When rows share a CDR3 protein, they turn into one entry using the most common DNA and genes. Here the sample has some 230,000 distinct CDR3 sequences; 13% to 15% occur a single time. Under 14% of the sample comes from the top ten.

The TCR originated in a human donor who was either an allogeneic HSCT recipient or a stem cell or donor lymphocyte infusion donor (not recorded which). It is not recorded whose cells these are; they may come from a transplant donor. The sequencing sample was made of blood, either unsorted or a sorted T cell fraction (not recorded which). The chain links TRBV20-1 with TRBJ2-7; matching of 7 bases hints at TRBD1 as the D gene. The CDR3 in this case is CSARDRGASGEQYF. At the DNA level, the sequence is TGCAGTGCTAGAGACAGGGGGGCTTCGGGCGAGCAGTACTTC.